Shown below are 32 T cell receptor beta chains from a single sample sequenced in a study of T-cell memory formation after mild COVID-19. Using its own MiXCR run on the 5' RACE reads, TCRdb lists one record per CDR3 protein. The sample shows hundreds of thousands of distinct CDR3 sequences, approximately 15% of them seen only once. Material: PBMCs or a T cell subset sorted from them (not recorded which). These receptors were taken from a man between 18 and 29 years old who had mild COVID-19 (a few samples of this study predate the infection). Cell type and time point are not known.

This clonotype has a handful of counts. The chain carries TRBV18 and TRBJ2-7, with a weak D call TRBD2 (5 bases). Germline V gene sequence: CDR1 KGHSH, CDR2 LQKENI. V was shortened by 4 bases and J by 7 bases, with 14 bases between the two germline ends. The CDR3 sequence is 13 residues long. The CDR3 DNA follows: TGTGCCAGCTCACGGGATAGACCGGGGGAGCAGTACGTC. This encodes CASSRDRPGEQYV.

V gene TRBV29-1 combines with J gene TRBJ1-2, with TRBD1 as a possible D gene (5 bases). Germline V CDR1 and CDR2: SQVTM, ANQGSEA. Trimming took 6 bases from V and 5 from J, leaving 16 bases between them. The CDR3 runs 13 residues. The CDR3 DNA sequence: TGCAGCGTGTCACTCCAGGGAACGTATGGCTACACCTTC. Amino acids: CSVSLQGTYGYTF.

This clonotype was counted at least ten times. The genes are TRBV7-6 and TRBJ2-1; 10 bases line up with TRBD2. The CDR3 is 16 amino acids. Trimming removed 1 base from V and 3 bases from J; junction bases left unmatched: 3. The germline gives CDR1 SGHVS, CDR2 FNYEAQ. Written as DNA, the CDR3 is TGTGCCAGCAGCTTAGGTAGCGGGGGGATCTACAATGAGCAGTTCTTC. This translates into CASSLGSGGIYNEQFF.

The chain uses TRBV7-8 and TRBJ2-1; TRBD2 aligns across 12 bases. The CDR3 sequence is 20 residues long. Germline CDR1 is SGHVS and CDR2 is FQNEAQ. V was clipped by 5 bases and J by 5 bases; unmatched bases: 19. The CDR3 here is CASSIKTSSGGVLINNEQFF. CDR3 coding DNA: TGTGCCAGCAGCATCAAGACCTCTAGCGGGGGGGTTCTCATCAACAATGAGCAGTTCTTC.

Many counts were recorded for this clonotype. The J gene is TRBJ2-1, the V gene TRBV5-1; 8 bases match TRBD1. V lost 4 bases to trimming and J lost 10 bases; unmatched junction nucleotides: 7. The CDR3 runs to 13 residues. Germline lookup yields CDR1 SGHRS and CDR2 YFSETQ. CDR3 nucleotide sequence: TGCGCCAGCAGCCCGGACAGGGTTCGGGAGCAGTTCTTC. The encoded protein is CASSPDRVREQFF.

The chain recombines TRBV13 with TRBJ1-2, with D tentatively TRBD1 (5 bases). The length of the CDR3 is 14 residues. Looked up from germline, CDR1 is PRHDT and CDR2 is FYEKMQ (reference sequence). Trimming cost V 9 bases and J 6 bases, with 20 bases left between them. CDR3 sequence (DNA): TGTGCCAGTGAACCGCTCGGGAGGGGCCATGGCTACACCTTC. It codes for CASEPLGRGHGYTF.

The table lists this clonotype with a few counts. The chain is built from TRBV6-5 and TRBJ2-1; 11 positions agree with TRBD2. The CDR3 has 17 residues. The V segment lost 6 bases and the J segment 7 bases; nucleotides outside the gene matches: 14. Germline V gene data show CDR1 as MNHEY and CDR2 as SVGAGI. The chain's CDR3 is CASSRPSSGGLLNEQFF. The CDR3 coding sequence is TGTGCCAGCAGCCGACCTTCTAGCGGGGGGCTTTTAAATGAGCAGTTCTTC.

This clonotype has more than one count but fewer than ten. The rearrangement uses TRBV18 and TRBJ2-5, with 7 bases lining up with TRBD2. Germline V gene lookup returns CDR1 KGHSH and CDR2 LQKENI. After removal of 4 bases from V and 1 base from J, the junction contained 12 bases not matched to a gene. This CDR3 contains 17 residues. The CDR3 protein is CASSLREKREIQETQYF. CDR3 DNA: TGTGCCAGCTCACTCCGGGAGAAGCGGGAAATCCAAGAGACCCAGTACTTC.

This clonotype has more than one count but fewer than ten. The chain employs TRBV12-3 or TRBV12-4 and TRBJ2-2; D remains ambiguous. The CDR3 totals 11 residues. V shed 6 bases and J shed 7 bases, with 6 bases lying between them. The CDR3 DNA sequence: TGTGCCAGCAGCGCTCTCGGGGAGCTGTTTTTT. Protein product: CASSALGELFF.

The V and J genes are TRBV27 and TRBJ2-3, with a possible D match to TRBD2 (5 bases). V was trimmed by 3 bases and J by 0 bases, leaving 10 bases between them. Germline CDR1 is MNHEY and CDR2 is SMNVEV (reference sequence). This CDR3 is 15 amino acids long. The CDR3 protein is CASSFRGFSTDTQYF. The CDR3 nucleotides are TGTGCCAGCAGTTTTCGCGGGTTTAGCACAGATACGCAGTATTTT.

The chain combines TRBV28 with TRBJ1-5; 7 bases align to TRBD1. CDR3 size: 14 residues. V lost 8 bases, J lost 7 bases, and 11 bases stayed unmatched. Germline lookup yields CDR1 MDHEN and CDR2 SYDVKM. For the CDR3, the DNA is TGTGCCAGCCGGCCGTCAGGGGGAAGGCAGCCCCAGCATTTT. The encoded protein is CASRPSGGRQPQHF. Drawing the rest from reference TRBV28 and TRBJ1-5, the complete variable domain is DVKVTQSSRYLVKRTGEKVFLECVQDMDHENMFWYRQDPGLGLRLIYFSYDVKMKEKGDIPEGYSVSREKKERFSLILESASTNQTSMYLCASRPSGGRQPQHFGDGTRLSIL.

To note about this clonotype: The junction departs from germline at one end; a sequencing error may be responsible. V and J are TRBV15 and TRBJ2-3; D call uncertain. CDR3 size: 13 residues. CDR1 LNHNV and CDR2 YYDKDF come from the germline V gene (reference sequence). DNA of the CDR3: TGTGCCAGCAGCAGTGGGCCGACAGATACGCAGTATTTT. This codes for CASSSGPTDTQYF.

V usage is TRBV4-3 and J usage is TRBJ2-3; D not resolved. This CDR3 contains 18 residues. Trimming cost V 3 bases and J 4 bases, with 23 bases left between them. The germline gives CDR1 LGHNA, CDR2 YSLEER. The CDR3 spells CASSQANFYSGFADTQYF. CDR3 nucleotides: TGCGCCAGCAGCCAGGCCAATTTTTACAGTGGATTTGCAGATACGCAGTATTTT.

DNA for the CDR3: TGTGCCAGCAGCCAGACAAGGACAGGGCTCACAGATACGCAGTATTTT. It is translated as CASSQTRTGLTDTQYF. The rearrangement joins TRBV4-2 to TRBJ2-3; 8 bases fit TRBD1. The CDR3 totals 16 residues. J gave up 2 bases and V 3 bases, and 7 bases lay outside the gene matches. Germline assignment: CDR1 LGHNA and CDR2 YNFKEQ.

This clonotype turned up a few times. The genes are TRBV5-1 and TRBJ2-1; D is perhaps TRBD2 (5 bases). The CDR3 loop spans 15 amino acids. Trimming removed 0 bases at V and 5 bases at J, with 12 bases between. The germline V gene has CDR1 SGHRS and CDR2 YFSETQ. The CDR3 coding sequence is TGCGCCAGCAGCTTGGGTGGACTGGGTAACAATGAGCAGTTCTTC. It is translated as CASSLGGLGNNEQFF.

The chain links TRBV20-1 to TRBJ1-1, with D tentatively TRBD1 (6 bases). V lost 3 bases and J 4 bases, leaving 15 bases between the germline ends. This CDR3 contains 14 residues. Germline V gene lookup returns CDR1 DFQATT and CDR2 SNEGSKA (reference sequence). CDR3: CSARKQGGGTEAFF. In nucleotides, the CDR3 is TGCAGTGCTAGGAAACAGGGTGGAGGCACTGAAGCTTTCTTT.

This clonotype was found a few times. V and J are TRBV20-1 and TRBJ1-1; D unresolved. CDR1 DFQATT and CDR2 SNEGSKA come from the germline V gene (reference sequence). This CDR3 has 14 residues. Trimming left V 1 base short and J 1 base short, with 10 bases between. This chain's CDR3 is CSARAHLGNTEAFF. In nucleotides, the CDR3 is TGCAGTGCTAGAGCCCATTTGGGGAACACTGAAGCTTTCTTT.

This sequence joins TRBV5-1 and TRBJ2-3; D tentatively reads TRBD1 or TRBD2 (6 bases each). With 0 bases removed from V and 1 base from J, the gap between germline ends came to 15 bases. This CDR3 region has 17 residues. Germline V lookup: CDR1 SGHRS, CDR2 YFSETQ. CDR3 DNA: TGCGCCAGCAGCTTGGCCCCGGGGGCCATCGGCACAGATACGCAGTATTTT. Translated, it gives CASSLAPGAIGTDTQYF.

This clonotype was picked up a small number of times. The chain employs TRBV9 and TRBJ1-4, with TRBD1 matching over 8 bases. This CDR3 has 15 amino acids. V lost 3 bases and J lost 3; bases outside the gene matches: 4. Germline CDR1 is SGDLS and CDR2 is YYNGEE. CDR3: CASSGQGAPNEKLFF. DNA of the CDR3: TGTGCCAGCAGCGGGCAGGGGGCCCCTAATGAAAAACTGTTTTTT.

The CDR3 region is CASSTTGPNEKLFF. The DNA of the CDR3 is TGTGCCAGCAGCACGACAGGGCCAAATGAAAAACTGTTTTTT. J is TRBJ1-4 and V is TRBV7-2, with 7 nucleotides matching TRBD1. J lost 5 bases, V lost 5 bases, and 5 bases had no gene match. The CDR3 has 14 amino acids. Germline V gives CDR1 SGHTA, CDR2 FQGNSA.

The CDR3 reads CASEGAEGYTF. DNA of the CDR3: TGTGCCAGCGAGGGGGCTGAGGGCTACACCTTC. V and J are TRBV12-3 or TRBV12-4 and TRBJ1-2, with 7 bases that match TRBD1. After removal of 8 bases from V and 8 bases from J, the junction contained 5 bases not matched to a gene. The CDR3 covers 11 residues.

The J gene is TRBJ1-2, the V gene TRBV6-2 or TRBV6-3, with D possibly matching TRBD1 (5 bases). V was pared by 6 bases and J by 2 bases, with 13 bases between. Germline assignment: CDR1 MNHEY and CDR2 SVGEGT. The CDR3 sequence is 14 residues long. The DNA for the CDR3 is TGTGCCAGCAGGACACAGGTTACCAACTATGGCTACACCTTC. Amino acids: CASRTQVTNYGYTF.

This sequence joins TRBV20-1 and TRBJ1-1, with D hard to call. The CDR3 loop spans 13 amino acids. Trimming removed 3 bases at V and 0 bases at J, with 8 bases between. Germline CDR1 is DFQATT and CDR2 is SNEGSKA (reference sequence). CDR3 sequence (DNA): TGCAGTGCTAGCGGGGTCCTGAACACTGAAGCTTTCTTT. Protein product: CSASGVLNTEAFF.

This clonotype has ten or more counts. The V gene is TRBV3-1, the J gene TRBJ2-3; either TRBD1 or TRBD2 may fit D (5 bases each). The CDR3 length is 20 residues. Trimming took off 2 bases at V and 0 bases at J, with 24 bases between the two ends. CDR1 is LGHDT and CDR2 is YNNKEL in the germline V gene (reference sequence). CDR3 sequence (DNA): TGTGCCAGCAGCCAATTCGGATTTGAGGGACGGGTCGAAAGCACAGATACGCAGTATTTT. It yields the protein CASSQFGFEGRVESTDTQYF.

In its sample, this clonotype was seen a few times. The CDR3 spells CASSLARGGGYTF. The CDR3 region has the DNA TGTGCCAGCAGCTTAGCCAGAGGCGGAGGCTACACCTTC. The gene calls are TRBV7-6 and TRBJ1-2; no definite D call. Per the germline V gene, CDR1 is SGHVS and CDR2 is FNYEAQ. The V gene lost 0 bases and the J gene lost 8 bases, with 10 bases spanning the gap. The CDR3 has 13 amino acids.

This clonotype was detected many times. The CDR3 DNA is TGCGCCAGCAGGCCCCAGGGAATCGGAAACACCATATATTTT. It translates to CASRPQGIGNTIYF. The genes are TRBV10-2 and TRBJ1-3, with a possible D match to TRBD1 (5 bases). V lost 6 bases, J lost 4 bases, and 13 bases lay in between. The germline gives CDR1 WSHSY, CDR2 SAAADI. This CDR3 is 14 amino acids long.

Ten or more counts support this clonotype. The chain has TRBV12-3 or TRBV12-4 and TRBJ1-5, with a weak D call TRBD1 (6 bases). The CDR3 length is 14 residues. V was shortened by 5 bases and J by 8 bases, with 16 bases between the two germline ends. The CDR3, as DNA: TGTGCCAGCAGTCAGAACAGGGCCCATGAGCCCCAGCATTTT. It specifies CASSQNRAHEPQHF.

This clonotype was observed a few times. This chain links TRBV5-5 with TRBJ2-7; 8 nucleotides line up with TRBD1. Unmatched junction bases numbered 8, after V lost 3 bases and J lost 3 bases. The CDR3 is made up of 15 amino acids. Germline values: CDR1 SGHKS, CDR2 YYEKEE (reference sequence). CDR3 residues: CASSSPGQGVYEQYV. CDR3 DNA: TGTGCCAGCAGCTCGCCCGGACAGGGCGTCTACGAGCAGTACGTC.

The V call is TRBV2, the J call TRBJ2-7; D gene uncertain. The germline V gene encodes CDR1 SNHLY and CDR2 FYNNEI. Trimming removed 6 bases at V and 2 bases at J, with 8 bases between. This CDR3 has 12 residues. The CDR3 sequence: CASRGSPYEQYF. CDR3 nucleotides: TGTGCCAGCAGGGGCAGTCCCTACGAGCAGTACTTC.

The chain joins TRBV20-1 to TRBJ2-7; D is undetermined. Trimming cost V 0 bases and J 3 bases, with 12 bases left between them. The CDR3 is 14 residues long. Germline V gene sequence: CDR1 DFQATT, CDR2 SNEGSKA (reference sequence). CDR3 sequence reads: CSARDRHGIYEQYF. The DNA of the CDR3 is TGCAGTGCTAGAGATCGCCACGGTATCTACGAGCAGTACTTC.

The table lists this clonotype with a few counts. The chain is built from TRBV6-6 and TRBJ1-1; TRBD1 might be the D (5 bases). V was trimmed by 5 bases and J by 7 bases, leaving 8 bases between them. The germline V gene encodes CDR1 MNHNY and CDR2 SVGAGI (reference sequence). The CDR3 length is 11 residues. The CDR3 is CASSTRGEAFF. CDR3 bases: TGTGCCAGCAGTACAAGGGGTGAAGCTTTCTTT.

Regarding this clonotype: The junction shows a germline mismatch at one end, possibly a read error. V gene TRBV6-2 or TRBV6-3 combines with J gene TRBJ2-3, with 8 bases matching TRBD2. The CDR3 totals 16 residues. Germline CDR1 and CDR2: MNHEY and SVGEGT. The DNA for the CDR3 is TGTGCCAGCAGTCACTCCCGGGAGGGAGGCACAGATACGCAGTATTTT. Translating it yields CASSHSREGGTDTQYF.